Given below is one TCR beta chain in context. This clonotype has ten or more counts. Its antigen remains unidentified. Base qualities were left out, and no much larger clone turns up one base away. The entry originates in a study of CD8 T cells in ankylosing spondylitis (dated 2017 in TCRdb). About the full investigation: T cell receptor beta repertoires were profiled in healthy donors and ankylosing spondylitis patients so that disease-linked TCR variants could be found. The full study cohort was made up of about 25 ankylosing spondylitis patients and 108 healthy donors. Samples of peripheral blood were taken, and for ankylosing spondylitis patients, synovial fluid was collected as well.

Its CDR3 holds 16 amino acids, cysteine through phenylalanine. Here the CDR3 DNA is all that survives: 48 bases in frame from base 1. Cut back by 0 bases and 1 base, the V and J ends lie 12 bases apart. Per the germline V gene (reference sequence), LNHNV is the CDR1 and YYDKDF is the CDR2. Overall study outcomes, separate from this receptor: Blood from ankylosing spondylitis patients appeared to be characterized by a TCR beta motif made up of seven or eight highly homologous amino acid variants. Some motif variants were previously reported in synovial fluid and blood of reactive arthritis patients, suggesting common disease-initiation mechanisms. According to the report, matched synovial fluid samples from ankylosing spondylitis patients were significantly enriched for the disease-linked clones. In peripheral blood, the disease-linked clones were found at relatively low frequencies and had a CD8+ phenotype.

Sequenced using an Illumina HiSeq 2500. Quantitative 5'-RACE with molecular barcodes was used to prepare TCR beta libraries. As for how the authors treated the data: A new computational method, built on a probabilistic model of VDJ rearrangement, was used to identify disease-linked TCR variants. The public reads were quality trimmed at Q25 with fastp and then assembled into clones with MiXCR by TCRdb, keeping productive beta chains. CDR3 protein duplicates are merged, each entry listing the most common genes and DNA. These V and J calls originate from TCRdb's pipeline instead of the authors' own analysis. The sample table shows 200,000 to 250,000 distinct CDR3 sequences, and just under 7.5% are seen once. Together, the top ten hold approximately 15% of the sample.

The V and J genes are TRBV15 and TRBJ2-5; a weak D assignment points to TRBD2 (8 bases agree). The material sequenced was blood, either unsorted or a sorted T cell fraction (not recorded which). The TCR was taken from a male donor with ankylosing spondylitis. The CDR3 region has the sequence CATSRDSGTVQETQYF. The nucleotide sequence reads as follows: TGTGCCACCAGCAGAGATAGCGGGACAGTCCAAGAGACCCAGTACTTC.